The rows below give T cell receptor beta chains drawn from one sample of a study of blood T cells in healthy people across ages. Using its own MiXCR run on the 5' RACE reads, TCRdb lists one record per CDR3 protein. The sample lists 1,100,000 or so distinct CDR3 sequences, 40% to 50% seen once, with 18% in the top ten. Sequencing used blood. The receptor set was obtained from a woman aged 55-75 years in good health. CDR3s include the opening cysteine and the closing phenylalanine or tryptophan. Fields, in order: V gene, clone size, J gene, D gene, CDR3 DNA, CDR3 protein. A D gene is named only where the DNA matches it firmly. Expanded clones get a size class; other rows say once, few or many, or leave the size out.

>TRBV18|-|TRBJ2-7|-
TGTGCCAGCTCACCACCGGAGGGAACCGGCGAGCAGTACTTC
CASSPPEGTGEQYF
>TRBV7-8|-|TRBJ2-5|-
TGTGCCAGCAGCTTCTCCAGGCTGTCGGAGACCCAGTACTTC
CASSFSRLSETQYF
>TRBV12-3/TRBV12-4|few|TRBJ1-6|TRBD1
TGTGCCAGCAGTCAGGGGGTCAATTCACCCCTCCACTTT
CASSQGVNSPLHF
>TRBV2|-|TRBJ2-4|-
TGTGCCAGCAGAGGACGGTTCGTGTCGAGGGAGCAGTACTTC
CASRGRFVSREQYF
>TRBV9|few|TRBJ2-1|-
TGTGCCAGCAGCGTAGCTTACGGGAGAGACTCCGACTACAATGAGCAGTTCTTC
CASSVAYGRDSDYNEQFF
>TRBV11-1|few|TRBJ2-3|TRBD2
TGTGCCAGCAGCTTTGGGGCGGGAGTCACAGATACGCAGTATTTT
CASSFGAGVTDTQYF
>TRBV6-1|-|TRBJ2-1|TRBD2
TGTGCCAGCAGCCTGCTTATTCCTAGCGGCTCCTACAATGAGCAGTTCTTC
CASSLLIPSGSYNEQFF
>TRBV3-1|-|TRBJ1-5|-
TGTGCCAGCGCCCCCCAGCATTTT
CASAPQHF
>TRBV7-9|-|TRBJ2-3|-
TGTGCCAGCAGCTCTTACGGGGGCACAGATACGCAGTATTTT
CASSSYGGTDTQYF
>TRBV3-1|-|TRBJ2-3|-
TGTGCCAGCAGCCAGGTGACAGGCCAGCAGTATTTT
CASSQVTGQQYF
>TRBV15|-|TRBJ2-6|-
TGTGCCACCAGCCCCCTCCGGGCCAACGTCCTGACTTTC
CATSPLRANVLTF
>TRBV20-1|once|TRBJ2-5|TRBD2
TGCAGTGCTAGAAATCCCATAGCGGGAGCAGAGACCCAGTACTTC
CSARNPIAGAETQYF
>TRBV7-2|few|TRBJ2-7|TRBD2
TGTGCCAGCAGCTCCCCCCTGCGGGGGGCCTGGGGCGAGCAGTACTTC
CASSSPLRGAWGEQYF
>TRBV10-2|-|TRBJ2-7|TRBD1
TGCGCCAGCAGCCGAGACAGGGGAGGCTCCTACGAGCAGTACTTC
CASSRDRGGSYEQYF
>TRBV9|-|TRBJ2-7|-
TGTGCCAGCAGCGAAGGGGACGGGGGAAACGAGCAGTACTTC
CASSEGDGGNEQYF
>TRBV27|few|TRBJ2-5|-
TGTGCCAGCAGCCCCAACGGAGGAGGGGTAGAGACCCAGTACTTC
CASSPNGGGVETQYF
>TRBV20-1|once|TRBJ2-5|-
TGCAGTGCTCCCTCCGCGCGGGACAGAAGTCTGTACCAAGAGACCCAGTACTTC
CSAPSARDRSLYQETQYF
>TRBV11-2|-|TRBJ1-2|TRBD1
TGTGCCAGCAGCTTAGGTTTGGGGACAGGGGTTGACTATGGCTACACCTTC
CASSLGLGTGVDYGYTF
>TRBV12-3/TRBV12-4|many|TRBJ1-2|-
TGTGCCAGCAGTTTAAACAGCAACTATGGCTACACCTTC
CASSLNSNYGYTF
>TRBV4-1|-|TRBJ2-7|-
TGCGCCAGCAGCTATTACCAGGGGTGCGAGCAGTACTTC
CASSYYQGCEQYF
>TRBV29-1|few|TRBJ2-4|-
TGCAGCGGGGGGACCGAAAGGGGAGAGCAGTACTTC
CSGGTERGEQYF
>TRBV5-1|few|TRBJ2-3|-
TGCGCCAGCAGCTTGTTCCCCGGGGCAGATACGCAGTATTTT
CASSLFPGADTQYF
>TRBV6-6|-|TRBJ2-1|TRBD2
TGTGCCAGCAGTTACGGGACTAGCGGGCGTTCCCACAATGAGCAGTTCTTC
CASSYGTSGRSHNEQFF
>TRBV20-1|-|TRBJ1-5|-
TGCAGTGCCCTAGCGGTTGTAGGGACCGCAGAATATAGCAATCAGCCCCAGCATTTT
CSALAVVGTAEYSNQPQHF
>TRBV10-3|few|TRBJ1-5|-
TGTGCCCCCCGTGGGGGTCGTCGCAATCAGCCCCAGCATTTT
CAPRGGRRNQPQHF
>TRBV6-6|-|TRBJ1-5|-
TGTGCCAGCAGTTACTCGGGATACAATCAGCCCCAGCATTTT
CASSYSGYNQPQHF
>TRBV6-5|few|TRBJ1-6|-
TGTGCCAGCAGTTACGGTGATTCACCCCTCCACTTT
CASSYGDSPLHF
>TRBV20-1|-|TRBJ2-1|TRBD2
TGCAGTGCTCCGAAACTAGCGGGAGCCCCCGGTGAGCAGTTCTTC
CSAPKLAGAPGEQFF
>TRBV6-5|-|TRBJ2-5|-
TGTGCCAGCAGTTACGGACAGATGCAAGAGACCCAGTACTTC
CASSYGQMQETQYF
>TRBV9|-|TRBJ2-1|TRBD1
TGTGCCAGCAGCGCCGGGACAGGGAACTACAATGAGCAGTTCTTC
CASSAGTGNYNEQFF
>TRBV24-1|few|TRBJ1-5|-
TGTGCCACCAGCGCTACCTGGGACAACAATCAGCCCCAGCATTTT
CATSATWDNNQPQHF
>TRBV12-3/TRBV12-4|few|TRBJ2-5|-
TGTGCCAGCAGTTTACGGCCTCGGAGGGAGACCCAGTACTTC
CASSLRPRRETQYF
>TRBV27|many|TRBJ2-7|TRBD2
TGTGCCAGCAGGGCAACTAGCGGGACCTACGAGCAGTACTTC
CASRATSGTYEQYF
>TRBV3-1|many|TRBJ2-7|TRBD2
TGTGCCAGCAGCTCCGGGACTAGCGTCACTGAGCAGTACTTC
CASSSGTSVTEQYF
>TRBV5-1|few|TRBJ2-5|-
TGCGCCAGCAGCTTACAGGGTGACGAGACCCAGTACTTC
CASSLQGDETQYF
>TRBV18|-|TRBJ1-2|TRBD1
TGTGCCAGCTCTCCACAGGGGCCCAACTATGGCTACACCTTC
CASSPQGPNYGYTF
>TRBV2|-|TRBJ2-2|TRBD1
TGTGCCAGCACCGTGGGACAGGGGAACACCGGGGAGCTGTTTTTT
CASTVGQGNTGELFF
>TRBV12-3/TRBV12-4|few|TRBJ1-4|TRBD1
TGTGCCAGCAGTTCGGGACAGGGGAATCCAACTAATGAAAAACTGTTTTTT
CASSSGQGNPTNEKLFF
>TRBV3-1|-|TRBJ2-7|-
TGTGCCAGCAGCCAATGGGACGGGAGCTACGAGCAGTACTTC
CASSQWDGSYEQYF
>TRBV7-6|-|TRBJ2-3|-
TGTGCCAGCAGCTTAGAGGTCGCCGCCGAGACGCAGTATTTT
CASSLEVAAETQYF
>TRBV6-2/TRBV6-3|-|TRBJ1-5|-
TGTGCCAGCAAGAGGGCGGATAGCAATCAGCCCCAGCATTTT
CASKRADSNQPQHF
>TRBV4-1|-|TRBJ2-3|-
TGCGCCAGCAGTCTCCTAGCCATCACAGATACGCAGTATTTT
CASSLLAITDTQYF
>TRBV11-2|few|TRBJ2-3|-
TGTGCCAGCAGCTTTTACAACACAGATACGCAGTATTTT
CASSFYNTDTQYF
>TRBV20-1|few|TRBJ2-1|-
TGCAGTGCTAGAGAGCAAATTTGGGGGTACAATGAGCAGTTCTTC
CSAREQIWGYNEQFF
>TRBV2|few|TRBJ2-3|-
TGTGCCAGCAGCCGTAGACCCCCGGGCAGGGATACGCAGTATTTT
CASSRRPPGRDTQYF
>TRBV2|-|TRBJ2-5|-
TGTGCCAGCCAGTTCCAAGAGACCCAGTACTTC
CASQFQETQYF
>TRBV5-1|-|TRBJ1-1|-
TGCGCCAGCAGCTTGGGGGTGGCGGGGATTGAAGCTTTCTTT
CASSLGVAGIEAFF
>TRBV12-3/TRBV12-4|-|TRBJ2-1|-
TGTGCCAGCAGTGCCGGGATGGGTGAGCAGTTCTTC
CASSAGMGEQFF
>TRBV6-5|-|TRBJ2-3|-
TGTGCCAGCAGTCCCCCGGGGTACACCACAGATACGCAGTATTTT
CASSPPGYTTDTQYF
>TRBV7-2|-|TRBJ2-5|TRBD2
TGTGCCAAAACTAGCGGAGCTCAACAGTACTTC
CAKTSGAQQYF
>TRBV29-1|-|TRBJ2-1|-
TGCAGCAGCGGACTACCTTACAATGAGCAGTTCTTC
CSSGLPYNEQFF